This note documents a single T cell receptor beta chain sequence. The antigen is undetermined. The sample originates from a study of T cells in Graves' hyperthyroidism and ophthalmopathy. Study results and limitations: Most thyroid clonotypes that were expanded above 0.001 also turned up in blood.

Germline CDR1 and CDR2: SGDLS and YYNGEE. The V end lost 6 bases, the J end lost 1 base, and 10 bases lay between the germline ends. This CDR3 is 14 amino acids long. RNA transcripts were the template for amplifying TCR beta CDR3 regions. The HTBI primer set was used in a first-round RT-PCR of the TCR CDR3. TCRdb reanalysed the multiplex PCR reads using MiXCR and keeps one entry per CDR3 protein. The table includes 750,000 to 950,000 distinct CDR3 sequences, roughly 40% detected once. Out of over 9 ml of fresh peripheral blood came the PBMCs. The chain joins TRBV9 to TRBJ2-2; no reliable D call. The clonotype originates from a man between 18 and 35 years old with Graves' hyperthyroidism. The material sequenced was blood. CDR3 region: CASNRVGNTGELFF. The CDR3 coding sequence is TGTGCCAGCAATAGGGTGGGGAACACCGGGGAGCTGTTTTTT.